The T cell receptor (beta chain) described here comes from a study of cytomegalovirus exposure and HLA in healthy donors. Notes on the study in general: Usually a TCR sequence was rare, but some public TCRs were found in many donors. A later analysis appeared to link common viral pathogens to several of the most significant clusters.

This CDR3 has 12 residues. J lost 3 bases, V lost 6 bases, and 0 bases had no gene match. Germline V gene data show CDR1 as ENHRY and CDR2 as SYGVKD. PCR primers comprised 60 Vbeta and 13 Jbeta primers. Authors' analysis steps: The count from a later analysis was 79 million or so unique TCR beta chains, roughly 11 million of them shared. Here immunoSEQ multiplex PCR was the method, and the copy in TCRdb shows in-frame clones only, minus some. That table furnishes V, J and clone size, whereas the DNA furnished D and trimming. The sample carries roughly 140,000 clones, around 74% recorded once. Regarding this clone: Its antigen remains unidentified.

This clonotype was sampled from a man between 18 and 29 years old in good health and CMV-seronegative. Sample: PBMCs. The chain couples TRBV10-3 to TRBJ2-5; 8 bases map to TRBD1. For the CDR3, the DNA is TGTGCCATCAGGGACAGGGAAGAGACCCAGTACTTC. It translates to CAIRDREETQYF.